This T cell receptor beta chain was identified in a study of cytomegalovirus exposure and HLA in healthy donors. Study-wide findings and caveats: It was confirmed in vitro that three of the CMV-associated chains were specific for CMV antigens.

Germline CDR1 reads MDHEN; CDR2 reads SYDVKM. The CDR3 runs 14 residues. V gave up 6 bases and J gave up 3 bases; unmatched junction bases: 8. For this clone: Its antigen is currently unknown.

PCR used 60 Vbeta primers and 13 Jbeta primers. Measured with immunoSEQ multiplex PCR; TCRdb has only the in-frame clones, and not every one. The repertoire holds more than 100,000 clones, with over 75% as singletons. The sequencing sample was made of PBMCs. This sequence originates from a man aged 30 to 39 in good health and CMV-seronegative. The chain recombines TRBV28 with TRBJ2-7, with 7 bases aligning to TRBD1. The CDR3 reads CASRGNDRDYEQYF. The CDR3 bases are TGTGCCAGCAGGGGCAACGACAGGGACTACGAGCAGTACTTC.